This is a list of T cell receptor beta chains from one sample in a study of blood T cell repertoires in COVID-19. Only in-frame clones appear in the TCRdb table, and some are missing; sequencing was by immunoSEQ multiplex PCR. Among 54,000 or so clones, 82% were seen once, and the ten largest hold 11%. Sequences were obtained from peripheral blood. The receptors were sampled from a man older than 75 with COVID-19, enrolled during active disease. Both conserved end residues are part of each CDR3. D genes are given only for firm matches. Size values are once, few and many counts, or a class for expanded clones, and some rows have none.

V gene	clone size	D gene	J gene	CDR3 DNA	CDR3 protein
TRBV4-1	NA	TRBD2	TRBJ2-1	TGCGCCAGCAGCCAAGAGGCCAGGGCTAGCGGGAGGGACAATGAGCAGTTCTTC	CASSQEARASGRDNEQFF
TRBV29-1	NA	NA	TRBJ2-1	TGCAGCGCTTCCCCCCCGAATGAGCAGTTCTTC	CSASPPNEQFF
TRBV7-9	NA	TRBD1	TRBJ1-4	TGTGCCAGCAGCTACCGGACAGGGAGGTCGACTAATGAAAAACTGTTTTTT	CASSYRTGRSTNEKLFF
TRBV5-1	once	NA	TRBJ2-3	TGCGCCAGCAGCCTAGGGCACGCGGGAACAGATACGCAGTATTTT	CASSLGHAGTDTQYF
TRBV5-1	NA	NA	TRBJ2-5	TGCGCCAGCAACCTGGCGGGGGGACAGGAGACCCAGTACTTC	CASNLAGGQETQYF
TRBV28	NA	TRBD2	TRBJ2-1	TGTGCCAGCAGTTTAGGAGGCGGGAGCTCCTACAATGAGCAGTTCTTC	CASSLGGGSSYNEQFF
TRBV9	NA	TRBD1	TRBJ2-4	TGTGCCAGCAGCGCTGGACAGGCCCTAAACATTCAGTACTTC	CASSAGQALNIQYF
TRBV5-1	NA	NA	TRBJ1-6	TGCGCCAGCAGCTTGGCCGAGGGACATGTTAATTCACCCCTCCACTTT	CASSLAEGHVNSPLHF
TRBV6-1	few	NA	TRBJ2-3	TGTGCCAGCAGTGAAATGTTCCGGCAGGGCACAGATACGCAGTATTTT	CASSEMFRQGTDTQYF
TRBV7-9	NA	TRBD2	TRBJ2-1	TGTGCCAGCAGTCTTAGCGGAGTGGCTAGCGGACCTTACAATGAGCAGTTCTTC	CASSLSGVASGPYNEQFF
TRBV3-1/TRBV3-2	NA	NA	TRBJ2-1	TGTGCCAGCAGCCGCCCCGGGGGAAGCTCCTACAATGAGCAGTTCTTC	CASSRPGGSSYNEQFF
TRBV2	NA	NA	TRBJ1-4	TGTGCCAGCAGGCGGCCGATGGGGGCGGAGGAAAAACTGTTTTTT	CASRRPMGAEEKLFF
TRBV15	NA	TRBD1	TRBJ2-1	TGTGCCACCAGCAGACCGGACAGGAATCACAATGAGCAGTTCTTC	CATSRPDRNHNEQFF
TRBV25-1	NA	TRBD1	TRBJ2-5	TGTGCCAGCAGTGAATATAGGGGGCGGAAAGAGACCCAGTACTTC	CASSEYRGRKETQYF
TRBV4-1	NA	TRBD1	TRBJ1-5	TGCGCCAGCAGTCAGGGCAGGGGGAATCAGCCCCAGCATTTT	CASSQGRGNQPQHF
TRBV5-1	NA	NA	TRBJ2-1	TGCGCCAGCAGCTTGGTCCCTGAGGATTTCAAGTTCTTC	CASSLVPEDFKFF
TRBV9	NA	TRBD2	TRBJ2-2	TGTGCCAGCAGCTTCCGGACTAGCGGGAGGGCCGGGGAGCTGTTTTTT	CASSFRTSGRAGELFF
TRBV7-9	few	TRBD1	TRBJ1-1	TGTGCCAGCAGCCCTCGACAGGGGGGAACTGAAGCTTTCTTT	CASSPRQGGTEAFF
TRBV6-5	once	TRBD1	TRBJ1-1	TGTGCCAGCAGTTACACCTCGACAGGGGGTTCTGAAGCTTTCTTT	CASSYTSTGGSEAFF
TRBV2	NA	TRBD1	TRBJ2-7	TGTGCCAGCAGGTTCTCGACAGGGATGACCTACGAGCAGTACTTT	CASRFSTGMTYEQYF
TRBV7-2	few	NA	TRBJ1-1	TGTGCCAGCAGCTTACGGGCCGGGACAAAGAACACTGAAGCTTTCTTT	CASSLRAGTKNTEAFF
TRBV11-3	NA	TRBD2	TRBJ2-1	TGTGCCAGCAGCTTAGCGCCGGGACTAGCTAGCTCCTACAATGAGCAGTTCTTC	CASSLAPGLASSYNEQFF
TRBV28	NA	TRBD2	TRBJ2-1	TGTGCCAGCTCGCTAAGGGGGACTAGCTTCAATGAGCAGTTCTTC	CASSLRGTSFNEQFF
TRBV9	NA	NA	TRBJ1-2	TGTGCCAGCAGCACCCCACACCTCTATGGCTACACCTTC	CASSTPHLYGYTF
TRBV5-1	NA	NA	TRBJ1-6	TGCGCCAGCAGCTTATGGGAGTCGAAGTCTAATTCACCCCTCCACTTT	CASSLWESKSNSPLHF
TRBV5-1	once	TRBD1	TRBJ2-2	TGCGCCAGCAGCCAAAGGACGACCGGGACAGGGTCCACCGGGGAGCTGTTTTTT	CASSQRTTGTGSTGELFF
TRBV6-5	NA	NA	TRBJ1-6	TGTGCCAGCAGCAGACAGTCCTTCAATTCACCCCTCCACTTT	CASSRQSFNSPLHF
TRBV5-1	NA	TRBD1	TRBJ1-2	TGCGCCAGCAGCTTGGGGCCGGGACAGGGCCGTGGCTACACCTTC	CASSLGPGQGRGYTF
TRBV1	NA	NA	TRBJ2-2	TGCACCAGCAGCCAGGTCCGAGGGGGGGTCACCGGGGAGCTGTTTTTT	CTSSQVRGGVTGELFF
TRBV9	NA	TRBD1	TRBJ1-3	TGTGCCAGCAGCACTGGGACAGGGGGCTTCGGAAACACCATATATTTT	CASSTGTGGFGNTIYF
TRBV5-1	NA	TRBD1	TRBJ2-5	TGCGCCAGCAGCTGGGACAGTCAAGAGACCCAGTACTTC	CASSWDSQETQYF
TRBV2	NA	TRBD1	TRBJ2-5	TGTGCCAGCAGGAGGGGACAGGGGGCCCCAGAGACCCAGTACTTC	CASRRGQGAPETQYF
TRBV5-6	NA	TRBD1	TRBJ1-6	TGTGCCAGCAGCTCCGGACAGGGGCGACACCCGATCGATTCACCCCTCCACTTT	CASSSGQGRHPIDSPLHF
TRBV4-3	once	NA	TRBJ1-6	TGCGCCAGCAGCCAAGGCGTATTCGGTTCACCCCTCCACTTT	CASSQGVFGSPLHF
TRBV7-9	NA	TRBD2	TRBJ2-1	TGTGCCAGCAGCCGACGTGCGGGAGGATCCTACAATGAGCAGTTCTTC	CASSRRAGGSYNEQFF
TRBV4-3	NA	NA	TRBJ1-2	TGCGCCAGCAGCCAAGTGGGGGAGGTGGCTATCTATGGCTACACCTTC	CASSQVGEVAIYGYTF
TRBV5-5	NA	NA	TRBJ1-1	TGTGCCAGCAGCTTGACCAGGTCTCCGAACACTGAAGCTTTCTTT	CASSLTRSPNTEAFF
TRBV5-1	NA	NA	TRBJ2-2	TGCGCCAGCCGTCAAAATCCATCCTCATTCCCAATACCCGCGAGCACCGGGGAGCTGTTTTTT	CASRQNPSSFPIPASTGELFF
TRBV7-9	NA	TRBD1	TRBJ2-3	TGTGCCAGCAGATCTCGGGAGGGGACAGGGGCTAAAGATACGCAGTATTTT	CASRSREGTGAKDTQYF
TRBV4-3	NA	NA	TRBJ1-1	TGCGCCAGCAGCCAAGATCGGGTGAACACTGAAGCTTTCTTT	CASSQDRVNTEAFF
TRBV5-4	NA	TRBD1	TRBJ2-1	TGTGCCAGCAGCCAGGGGGCGCGGTACAATGAGCAGTTCTTC	CASSQGARYNEQFF
TRBV12-3/TRBV12-4	NA	NA	TRBJ1-2	TGTGCCACCAGTCCCGTCAACTATGGCTACACCTTC	CATSPVNYGYTF
TRBV15	NA	NA	TRBJ1-1	TGTGCCACCAGCAGAGATCCATCTCGGGGTGAAGCTTTCTTT	CATSRDPSRGEAFF
TRBV4-2	NA	NA	TRBJ1-4	TGTGCCAGCAGCCAAGTAGGCGGCACTAATGAAAAACTGTTTTTT	CASSQVGGTNEKLFF
TRBV5-1	NA	NA	TRBJ2-5	TGCGCCAGCAGCTTGGGGAGTAGTCAAGAGACCCAGTACTTC	CASSLGSSQETQYF
TRBV9	NA	NA	TRBJ1-1	TGTGCCAGCAGCGTAGATGTCAGAATGAACACTGAAGCTTTCTTT	CASSVDVRMNTEAFF
TRBV4-3	NA	NA	TRBJ1-6	TGCGCCAGCAGCCAAGATCTCGGCTCAGGGGCCGGGTCACCCCTCCACTTT	CASSQDLGSGAGSPLHF
TRBV2	NA	TRBD1	TRBJ1-6	TGTGCCAGCAGGACAGGGGGCGAATCACCCCTCCACTTT	CASRTGGESPLHF
TRBV27	few	NA	TRBJ2-1	TGTGCCAGCACCTCCCGCGGCTTTTCCTACAATGAGCAGTTCTTC	CASTSRGFSYNEQFF
TRBV15	NA	NA	TRBJ2-1	TGTGCCACCAGCAGAGATAAGGGGGACCGCCAGTTCTTC	CATSRDKGDRQFF